This T cell receptor beta chain was found in a study of T cells in Graves' hyperthyroidism and ophthalmopathy. Study-wide results and caveats: Blood held most thyroid clonotypes expanded above 0.001 frequency.

Researchers barred patients who had uncontrolled infection, other autoimmune disease, pregnancy or lactation. Each diagnosis drew on symptoms, thyroxine, TRAb, thyroid ultrasound and orbital computed tomography findings. The V gene lost 1 base and the J gene lost 7 bases, with 10 bases spanning the gap. The CDR3 covers 14 residues. At least ten counts were recorded for this clonotype. Its target is unknown. TCR beta CDR3 regions were amplified from RNA. The study used the HTBI primer set for a first-round RT-PCR of the TCR CDR3. TCRdb recomputed calls from the multiplex PCR reads with MiXCR, one row per CDR3 protein. The sample has around 380,000 distinct CDR3 sequences; roughly 13% are singletons.

The chain combines TRBV12-3 or TRBV12-4 with TRBJ2-2; weak D call: TRBD2 (6 bases). The specimen sequenced was blood. This clonotype was sampled from a young man with Graves' hyperthyroidism that later progressed to Graves' ophthalmopathy. In DNA form, the CDR3 reads TGTGCCAGCAGTTTAGTCGGCGGGATCGGGGAGCTGTTTTTT. Amino acid sequence: CASSLVGGIGELFF.